One T cell receptor beta chain is described in this entry. The target antigen is unknown. This table comes from immunoSEQ multiplex PCR, and its TCRdb copy is limited to in-frame clones, with some not included. The data contain roughly 20,000 clones, roughly 84% of them singletons. Pooled samples include second doses given at about 4 or 12 weeks. V lost 0 bases and J lost 0, with 6 bases in between. CDR1 and CDR2 from the germline V gene are SGHRS and YFSETQ. The CDR3 spans 15 residues. The data belong to a study of T cell responses to AZD1222 COVID-19 vaccine. Study observations and caveats: Spike as a whole was targeted by vaccine-associated CD4 TCRs, dominant at 160-218 and 743-854. Clonal diversity was possibly underestimated; the donors were predominantly white British and more often female. Seropositive at baseline were only 5 to 7 AZD1222 recipients.

The sequence was obtained from an adult who received the AZD1222 COVID-19 vaccine. Source: peripheral blood, taken 28 days after the second AZD1222 dose. The chain recombines TRBV5-1 with TRBJ2-2; D is unclear. The CDR3 DNA reads TGCGCCAGCAGCTTGGACACCGCGAACACCGGGGAGCTGTTTTTT. This sequence encodes CASSLDTANTGELFF.